Below are 28 T cell receptor beta chains sequenced from a single sample in a study of early T cells in non-severe SARS-CoV-2 infection. TCRdb independently ran MiXCR on the 5' RACE reads; one entry per CDR3 protein. The table shows tens of thousands of distinct CDR3 sequences, with under 7.5% occurring only once. The sequenced material came from whole blood. The receptor set was obtained from an adult who was a healthcare worker with PCR-confirmed SARS-CoV-2 infection or an uninfected control (not recorded which).

In this sample, this clonotype turned up many times. The V call is TRBV19, the J call TRBJ1-5; a weak D match, TRBD1 (5 bases). The CDR3 covers 15 residues. Trimming took off 3 bases at V and 3 bases at J, with 12 bases between the two ends. The germline V gene encodes CDR1 LNHDA and CDR2 SQIVND (reference sequence). CDR3: CASSIISGSNQPQHF. The CDR3 DNA follows: TGTGCCAGTAGTATCATATCAGGGTCCAATCAGCCCCAGCATTTT.

This clonotype was seen at least ten times. V and J are TRBV7-8 and TRBJ2-7; 10 nucleotides agree with TRBD2. J gave up 4 bases and V 2 bases, and 5 bases lay outside the gene matches. CDR3 size: 15 residues. Germline V gene sequence: CDR1 SGHVS, CDR2 FQNEAQ. Written as DNA, the CDR3 is TGTGCCAGCAGCTTACTAGCGGGAGCTAGTTACGAGCAGTACTTC. Its protein is CASSLLAGASYEQYF.

In its sample, this clonotype was seen many times. The chain carries TRBV6-6 and TRBJ2-3; no clear D. The germline gives CDR1 MNHNY, CDR2 SVGAGI (reference sequence). Trimming left V 7 bases short and J 2 bases short, with 16 bases between. This CDR3 spans 15 amino acids. The DNA for the CDR3 is TGTGCCAGCAACCCCGACCACATAATCACAGATACGCAGTATTTT. Translating gives CASNPDHIITDTQYF.

This clonotype has a count of ten or more. The chain has TRBV10-3 and TRBJ2-7; D ambiguous. CDR1 is ENHRY and CDR2 is SYGVKD in the germline V gene. The germline V and J ends were trimmed by 3 bases and 2 bases, with 11 bases remaining between them. CDR3 length: 14 residues. The chain's CDR3 is CAISERNSPYEQYF. As DNA, the CDR3 is TGTGCCATCAGTGAAAGGAACTCACCCTACGAGCAGTACTTC.

In its sample, this clonotype was seen once. The chain carries TRBV7-2 and TRBJ2-7, with TRBD2 as a possible D gene (5 bases). The length of the CDR3 is 13 residues. V lost 5 bases, J lost 2 bases, and 10 bases lay in between. Germline assignment: CDR1 SGHTA and CDR2 FQGNSA. CDR3 residues: CASSLDYAYEQYF. The DNA of the CDR3 is TGTGCCAGCAGCCTCGACTATGCCTACGAGCAGTACTTC.

The table lists this clonotype with many counts. The rearrangement joins TRBV29-1 to TRBJ2-3; D is undetermined. The CDR3 has 13 residues. CDR1 and CDR2 from the germline V gene are SQVTM and ANQGSEA. The V and J ends lost 6 bases and 3 bases respectively, with 13 bases between them. CDR3 in DNA: TGCAGCGTCCCATTCGCAGAAACAGATACGCAGTATTTT. Its protein is CSVPFAETDTQYF.

This clonotype was counted many times. The rearrangement joins TRBV7-2 to TRBJ2-1, with D perhaps TRBD1 (6 bases). The germline CDR1 and CDR2 sequences are SGHTA and FQGNSA. This CDR3 has 15 amino acids. Deletions cut 3 bases from V and 10 bases from J, with 19 bases between. The DNA for the CDR3 is TGTGCCAGCAGCTTGGTGGTTGGATCACAGGGCGAGCAGTTCTTC. Amino acid sequence: CASSLVVGSQGEQFF.

This clonotype was counted at least ten times. V gene TRBV7-6 combines with J gene TRBJ2-5, with D tentatively TRBD1 (5 bases). The germline gives CDR1 SGHVS, CDR2 FNYEAQ. With 0 bases removed from V and 2 bases from J, the gap between germline ends came to 10 bases. This CDR3 has 15 residues. The CDR3 nucleotides are TGTGCCAGCAGCTTAGCGCCCAGGGCGCAAGAGACCCAGTACTTC. Residues: CASSLAPRAQETQYF.

The sample holds many counts of this clonotype. The chain employs TRBV28 and TRBJ2-7; the match to TRBD1 covers 10 bases. The CDR3 contains 14 residues. The V gene end was trimmed by 6 bases and the J gene end by 4 bases; junction bases not matched to a gene: 6. CDR1 and CDR2 from the germline V gene are MDHEN and SYDVKM. CDR3 protein: CASRERQGAYEQYF. DNA of the CDR3: TGTGCCAGCAGAGAAAGACAGGGGGCGTACGAGCAGTACTTC.

There are many counts of this clonotype. This chain joins TRBV19 and TRBJ1-2, with D perhaps TRBD1 (5 bases). The CDR3 has 18 residues. Germline V lookup: CDR1 LNHDA, CDR2 SQIVND (reference sequence). V lost 2 bases and J 5 bases, leaving 24 bases between the germline ends. Here the CDR3 DNA reads TGTGCCAGTAGTATACGACCGCCAGGGCCCACCACCACATATGGCTACACCTTC. Its translation: CASSIRPPGPTTTYGYTF.

The sample holds many counts of this clonotype. The gene calls are TRBV6-5 and TRBJ2-2, with 11 nucleotides matching TRBD2. V was pared by 0 bases and J by 1 base, with 1 base of the junction left unmatched. CDR1 and CDR2 from the germline V gene are MNHEY and SVGAGI. The CDR3 covers 17 residues. The CDR3 region has the DNA TGTGCCAGCAGTTACTCCCTAGCGGGAGGGAACACCGGGGAGCTGTTTTTT. It translates to CASSYSLAGGNTGELFF.

This clonotype showed up many times. V gene TRBV29-1 combines with J gene TRBJ2-7; D remains unclear. This CDR3 is 14 amino acids long. Germline CDR1 reads SQVTM; CDR2 reads ANQGSEA. The V end was cut by 4 bases, the J end by 0 bases, with 13 bases between. This CDR3 is CSVVPEQSSYEQYF. Here the CDR3 DNA reads TGCAGCGTTGTCCCTGAGCAGAGCTCCTACGAGCAGTACTTC.

The sample holds many counts of this clonotype. The rearrangement uses TRBV11-2 and TRBJ2-3; D unresolved. The CDR3 is 14 amino acids. Germline-derived CDR1 and CDR2 are SGHAT and FQNNGV. V lost 3 bases and J lost 0, with 7 bases in between. Here the CDR3 DNA reads TGTGCCAGCAGCTTGTCCTTGAGCACAGATACGCAGTATTTT. Its protein product is CASSLSLSTDTQYF. The full variable domain, with the rest looked up from reference TRBV11-2 and TRBJ2-3, is EAGVAQSPRYKIIEKRQSVAFWCNPISGHATLYWYQQILGQGPKLLIQFQNNGVVDDSQLPKDRFSAERLKGVDSTLKIQPAKLEDSAVYLCASSLSLSTDTQYFGPGTRLTVL.

This clonotype was observed many times. V usage is TRBV24-1 and J usage is TRBJ2-1; 7 nucleotides line up with TRBD2. This CDR3 spans 14 amino acids. CDR1 is KGHDR and CDR2 is SFDVKD in the germline V gene. The V and J ends lost 9 bases and 0 bases, in that order; junction bases with no gene match: 4. The DNA for the CDR3 is TGTGCCACCCGTGGGGGGGACTCCTACAATGAGCAGTTCTTC. Its translation is CATRGGDSYNEQFF.

The gene calls are TRBV3-1 and TRBJ1-1; D unresolved. From germline, CDR1 is LGHDT and CDR2 YNNKEL (reference sequence). The ends were cut back, 1 base at V and 0 bases at J, with 9 bases in the middle. There are 15 residues in the CDR3. The CDR3, as DNA: TGTGCCAGCAGCCAAGTCGGAGGGATGAACACTGAAGCTTTCTTT. Amino acids: CASSQVGGMNTEAFF.

This clonotype was seen a handful of times. The chain links TRBV7-9 to TRBJ1-2; 11 bases match TRBD1. CDR1 and CDR2 (germline): SEHNR, FQNEAQ (reference sequence). V shed 2 bases, J shed 7 bases, and the junction held 6 bases outside the gene matches. The CDR3 has 15 amino acids. The CDR3 loop is CASSLLDRGLLGYTF. The DNA for the CDR3 is TGTGCCAGCAGCTTACTGGACAGGGGGCTTCTTGGCTACACCTTC.

The J gene is TRBJ2-5, the V gene TRBV29-1; 10 nucleotides match TRBD2. The germline V gene has CDR1 SQVTM and CDR2 ANQGSEA. The CDR3 covers 14 residues. J was trimmed by 4 bases and V by 4 bases; bases with no gene match: 6. The CDR3 coding sequence is TGCAGCGTTGCTCAAGCGGGAGGGCCAGAGACCCAGTACTTC. Protein: CSVAQAGGPETQYF.

Many counts were recorded for this clonotype. The rearrangement joins TRBV18 to TRBJ1-2; 7 bases are shared with TRBD1. Looked up from germline, CDR1 is KGHSH and CDR2 is LQKENI. The CDR3 spans 14 residues. With 2 bases clipped from V and 2 bases from J, the junction kept 2 bases outside the gene matches. In DNA, the CDR3 is TGTGCCAGCTCACCAGACAGGGCCAACTATGGCTACACCTTC. This translates into CASSPDRANYGYTF.

This clonotype was observed many times. This chain links TRBV29-1 with TRBJ1-1; D gene unclear. Per the germline V gene, CDR1 is SQVTM and CDR2 is ANQGSEA. The CDR3 length is 11 residues. V dropped 6 bases and J dropped 1 base, with 6 bases sitting between them. CDR3 loop: CSVPANTEAFF. The DNA for the CDR3 is TGCAGCGTGCCAGCGAACACTGAAGCTTTCTTT.

This clonotype has a count of ten or more. The chain has TRBV20-1 and TRBJ2-1; the match to TRBD2 covers 15 bases. After removal of 6 bases from V and 3 bases from J, the junction contained 6 bases not matched to a gene. Germline V lookup: CDR1 DFQATT, CDR2 SNEGSKA (reference sequence). The CDR3 length is 16 residues. In DNA, the CDR3 is TGCAGTGCGAGGAGGACTAGCGGGAGGGTCTACAATGAGCAGTTCTTC. Its protein is CSARRTSGRVYNEQFF.

This clonotype was seen a handful of times. This sequence joins TRBV4-1 and TRBJ1-1, with 7 bases identical to TRBD1. This CDR3 has 14 residues. Germline V CDR1 and CDR2: MGHRA, YSYEKL. The V and J ends lost 1 base and 5 bases, in that order; junction bases with no gene match: 4. The CDR3 protein is CASSQVRGFTEAFF. The CDR3 region has the DNA TGCGCCAGCAGCCAAGTCAGGGGGTTTACTGAAGCTTTCTTT.

The rearrangement joins TRBV15 to TRBJ2-1; 9 bases map to TRBD2. V shed 0 bases and J 7 bases; nucleotides not matched to a gene: 22. The CDR3 loop spans 21 amino acids. Germline values: CDR1 LNHNV, CDR2 YYDKDF (reference sequence). CDR3 residues: CATSRERIPSRLAGLGNEQFF. The CDR3 DNA reads TGTGCCACCAGCAGAGAGAGGATACCGAGCAGGCTAGCGGGATTGGGTAATGAGCAGTTCTTC.

This clonotype came up many times. The CDR3 DNA follows: TGTGCCAGCAGCTTGCGGGGCGACGGACAAGAGACCCAGTACTTC. It translates to CASSLRGDGQETQYF. The rearrangement links TRBV7-6 to TRBJ2-5; D is perhaps TRBD2 (6 bases). V lost 3 bases and J lost 2, with 13 bases in between. The CDR3 sequence is 15 residues long. The germline V gene has CDR1 SGHVS and CDR2 FNYEAQ.

This clonotype was counted only a few times. V is TRBV2 and J is TRBJ2-1, with 14 bases aligning to TRBD2. CDR1 is SNHLY, CDR2 FYNNEI, per germline. The CDR3 has 14 residues. Trimming cost V 6 bases and J 9 bases; bases outside gene matches: 4. The CDR3 reads CASSGLAGGREQFF. Written as DNA, the CDR3 is TGTGCCAGCAGCGGACTAGCGGGAGGACGTGAGCAGTTCTTC. Based on the CDR3 plus reference TRBV2 and TRBJ2-1, the full variable domain is EPEVTQTPSHQVTQMGQEVILRCVPISNHLYFYWYRQILGQKVEFLVSFYNNEISEKSEIFDDQFSVERPDGSNFTLKIRSTKLEDSAMYFCASSGLAGGREQFFGPGTRLTVL.

This clonotype was detected ten times or more. CDR3 region: CASSSSGAGNNEQFF. In DNA, the CDR3 is TGTGCCAGCAGTTCCTCGGGGGCTGGGAACAATGAGCAGTTCTTC. The chain joins TRBV12-3 or TRBV12-4 to TRBJ2-1, with D perhaps given as TRBD1 or TRBD2 (6 bases each). The CDR3 runs to 15 residues. Trimming took 4 bases from V and 5 from J, leaving 15 bases between them.

This clonotype was recorded at least ten times. The CDR3 nucleotides read TGTGCCAGCAGCTTGGACAGGGGGTACTACAATGAGCAGTTCTTC. Protein: CASSLDRGYYNEQFF. The chain couples TRBV7-9 to TRBJ2-1; 10 bases line up with TRBD1. The germline gives CDR1 SEHNR, CDR2 FQNEAQ (reference sequence). The V and J ends lost 3 bases and 3 bases, in that order; junction bases with no gene match: 2. The CDR3 is 15 residues long. Complete variable domain (other parts from reference TRBV7-9 and TRBJ2-1): DTGVSQNPRHKITKRGQNVTFRCDPISEHNRLYWYRQTLGQGPEFLTYFQNEAQLEKSRLLSDRFSAERPKGSFSTLEIQRTEQGDSAMYLCASSLDRGYYNEQFFGPGTRLTVL.

This clonotype was observed many times. The genes are TRBV15 and TRBJ2-7; 10 bases align to TRBD1. Germline trimming cut 5 bases from V and 7 bases from J; bases unmatched to any gene: 5. The CDR3 has 13 residues. Looked up from germline, CDR1 is LNHNV and CDR2 is YYDKDF (reference sequence). CDR3 in DNA: TGTGCCACCAGCCGGGACAGGGGCCAAGAGCAGTACTTC. The encoded protein is CATSRDRGQEQYF.

This clonotype was seen only a few times. This chain connects TRBV9 to TRBJ2-3; D perhaps matches TRBD1 (5 bases). CDR3 size: 14 residues. CDR1 is SGDLS and CDR2 is YYNGEE in the germline V gene. The V end lost 3 bases, the J end lost 5 bases, and 13 bases lay between the germline ends. CDR3 sequence (DNA): TGTGCCAGCAGCGCGGCAGGGCCAGGAGATACGCAGTATTTT. Translating it yields CASSAAGPGDTQYF.